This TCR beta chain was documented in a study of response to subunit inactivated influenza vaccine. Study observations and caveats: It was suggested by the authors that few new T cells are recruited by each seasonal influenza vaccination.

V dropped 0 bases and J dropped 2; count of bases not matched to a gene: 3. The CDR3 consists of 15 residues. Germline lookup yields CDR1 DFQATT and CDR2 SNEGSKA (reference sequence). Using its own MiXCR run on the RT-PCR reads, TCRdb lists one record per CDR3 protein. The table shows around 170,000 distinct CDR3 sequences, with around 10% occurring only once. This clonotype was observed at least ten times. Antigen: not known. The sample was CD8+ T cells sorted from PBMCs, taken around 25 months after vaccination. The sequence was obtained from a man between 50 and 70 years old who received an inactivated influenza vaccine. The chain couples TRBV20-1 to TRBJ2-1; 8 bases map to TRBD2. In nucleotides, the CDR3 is TGCAGTGCTAGAGATACACTAGCGGCCTACAATGAGCAGTTCTTC. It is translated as CSARDTLAAYNEQFF.